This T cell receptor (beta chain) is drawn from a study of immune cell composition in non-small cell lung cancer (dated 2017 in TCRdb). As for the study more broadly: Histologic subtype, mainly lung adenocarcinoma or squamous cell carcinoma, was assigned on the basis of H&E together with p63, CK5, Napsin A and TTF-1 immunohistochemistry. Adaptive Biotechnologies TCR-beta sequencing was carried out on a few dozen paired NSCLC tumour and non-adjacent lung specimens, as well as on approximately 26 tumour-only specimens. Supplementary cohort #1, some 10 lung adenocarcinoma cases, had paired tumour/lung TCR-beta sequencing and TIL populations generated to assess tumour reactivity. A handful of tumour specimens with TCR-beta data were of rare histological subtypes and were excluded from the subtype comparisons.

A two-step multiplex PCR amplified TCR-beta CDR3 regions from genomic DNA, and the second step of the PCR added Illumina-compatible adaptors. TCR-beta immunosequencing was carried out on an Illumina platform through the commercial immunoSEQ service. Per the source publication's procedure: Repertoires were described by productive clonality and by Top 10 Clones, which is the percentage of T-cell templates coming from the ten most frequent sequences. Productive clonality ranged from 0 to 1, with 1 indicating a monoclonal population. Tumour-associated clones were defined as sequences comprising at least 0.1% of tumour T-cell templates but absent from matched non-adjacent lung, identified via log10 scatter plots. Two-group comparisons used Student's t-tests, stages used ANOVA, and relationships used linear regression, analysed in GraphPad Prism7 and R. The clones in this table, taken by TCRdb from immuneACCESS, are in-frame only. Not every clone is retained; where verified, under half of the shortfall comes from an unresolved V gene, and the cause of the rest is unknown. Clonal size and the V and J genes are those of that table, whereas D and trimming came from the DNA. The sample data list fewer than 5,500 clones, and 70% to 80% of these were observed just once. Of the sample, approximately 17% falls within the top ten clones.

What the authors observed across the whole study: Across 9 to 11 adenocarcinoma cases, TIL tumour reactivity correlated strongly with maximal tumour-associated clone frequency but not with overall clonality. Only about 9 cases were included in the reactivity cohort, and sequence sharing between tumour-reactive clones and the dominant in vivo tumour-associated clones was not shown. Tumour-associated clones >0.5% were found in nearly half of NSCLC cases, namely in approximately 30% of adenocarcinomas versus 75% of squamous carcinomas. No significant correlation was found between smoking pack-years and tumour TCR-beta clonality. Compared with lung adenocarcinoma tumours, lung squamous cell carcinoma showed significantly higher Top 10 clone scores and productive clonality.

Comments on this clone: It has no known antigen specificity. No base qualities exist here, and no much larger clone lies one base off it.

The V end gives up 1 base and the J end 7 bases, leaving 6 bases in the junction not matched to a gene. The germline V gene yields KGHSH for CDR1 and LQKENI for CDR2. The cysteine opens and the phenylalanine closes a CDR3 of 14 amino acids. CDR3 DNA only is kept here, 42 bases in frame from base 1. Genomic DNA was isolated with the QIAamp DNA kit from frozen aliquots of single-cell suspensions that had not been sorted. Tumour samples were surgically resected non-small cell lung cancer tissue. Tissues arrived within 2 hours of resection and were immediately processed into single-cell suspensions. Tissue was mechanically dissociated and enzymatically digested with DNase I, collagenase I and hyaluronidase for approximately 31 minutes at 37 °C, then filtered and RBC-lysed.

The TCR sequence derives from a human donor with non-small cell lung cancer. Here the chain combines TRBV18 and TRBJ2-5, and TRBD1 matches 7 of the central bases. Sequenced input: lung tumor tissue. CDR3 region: CASSPRQGEGTQYF. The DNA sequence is TGTGCCAGCTCACCACGACAGGGCGAGGGGACCCAGTACTTC.